This T cell receptor beta chain originates from a study of T cell responses to AZD1222 COVID-19 vaccine. On this clone: Antigen unknown.

General study findings and limits: Only a handful of AZD1222 recipients, more than 5 in all, had baseline seropositivity. Clonal diversity was possibly underestimated, and white British individuals and females predominated among donors.

TCRdb's table, derived via immunoSEQ multiplex PCR, lists solely in-frame clones and lacks some. The data contain 85,000 to 90,000 clones, approximately 91% of them singletons. CDR1 and CDR2 (germline): LGHNA, YNFKEQ. V lost 1 base and J 4 bases, leaving 7 bases between the germline ends. CDR3 length: 13 amino acids. The sequences come from peripheral blood, collected 28 days after the second AZD1222 dose. The receptor was derived from an adult who received the AZD1222 COVID-19 vaccine. The chain links TRBV4-2 to TRBJ1-2; a weak D match, TRBD1 (5 bases). The CDR3 DNA is TGTGCCAGCAGCCAAGTTGACAGCTATGGCTACACCTTC. It encodes CASSQVDSYGYTF.